This T cell receptor (beta chain) was sequenced for a study of blood T cell repertoires in COVID-19. Study context: PBMCs, B-cell-depleted T cells, or T cells were the source of the cDNA or gDNA that made up the material.

In the authors' workflow: The authors estimated nucleated cell counts from reference gene primer amplification. Assay used: immunoSEQ multiplex PCR; TCRdb lists only in-frame clones, some missing. V and J calls and clone size are copied from that table; D and trimming were computed from the DNA. The sample yields 250,000 or so clones, over 90% seen once. The Seattle patients, enrolled during active infection, were followed longitudinally. V shed 4 bases and J shed 4 bases, with 11 bases lying between them. Germline values: CDR1 MNHEY, CDR2 SVGEGT. The CDR3 is 14 amino acids. This sequence was found in a man aged 30 to 45 with COVID-19, enrolled during active disease. The chain is built from TRBV6-2 or TRBV6-3 and TRBJ1-3, with D possibly matching TRBD1 (6 bases). The sequenced sample consisted of peripheral blood. Here the CDR3 DNA reads TGTGCCAGCAGTTTAACAGGGTACGGAAACACCATATATTTT. Translating gives CASSLTGYGNTIYF.